The 15 T cell receptor beta chains reported below all come from one sample, sequenced in a study of blood T cells in healthy people across ages. PCR was performed a second time for about 7 to 11 cycles using a sample-barcoded 5' primer and a J-beta primer mix. In TCRdb, the 5' RACE reads were re-called with MiXCR into one record per CDR3 protein. The data show roughly 900,000 distinct CDR3 sequences, around 49% seen once. Sequencing input: blood. These receptors were obtained from a man in his thirties or forties in good health.

This clonotype was seen a single time. This sequence joins TRBV7-9 and TRBJ2-2, with 7 bases identical to TRBD1. This CDR3 has 16 residues. Looked up from germline, CDR1 is SEHNR and CDR2 is FQNEAQ (reference sequence). The J segment lost 5 bases and the V segment lost 7 bases, leaving 13 bases of the junction unmatched. This CDR3 reads CASTPQGDTYTGELFF. In nucleotides, the CDR3 is TGTGCCAGCACCCCCCAGGGGGACACTTATACCGGGGAGCTGTTTTTT.

The chain joins TRBV7-3 to TRBJ2-1; D may be TRBD1 or TRBD2 (5 bases each). CDR1 is SGHTA and CDR2 is FQGTGA in the germline V gene. The ends were cut back, 2 bases at V and 4 bases at J, with 12 bases in the middle. The CDR3 is made up of 15 amino acids. The CDR3 sequence: CASSLPGPGYNEQFF. As DNA, the CDR3 is TGTGCCAGCAGCTTACCGGGGCCTGGGTACAATGAGCAGTTCTTC.

The chain couples TRBV24-1 to TRBJ2-3; 9 bases map to TRBD1. The CDR3 covers 14 residues. The V segment lost 3 bases and the J segment 4 bases; nucleotides outside the gene matches: 1. Per the germline V gene, CDR1 is KGHDR and CDR2 is SFDVKD. In nucleotides, the CDR3 is TGTGCCACCAGTGATCGGACAGGGGCAGATACGCAGTATTTT. Encoded protein: CATSDRTGADTQYF.

Note on this clonotype: The germline gene is not matched at one end of the junction; a read error may be the cause. The chain carries TRBV20-1 and TRBJ1-1; D is unresolved. From germline, CDR1 is DFQATT and CDR2 SNEGSKA (reference sequence). The CDR3 contains 13 residues. The CDR3, as DNA: TGCAGTTCTAGGCGACAACTGAACACTGAAGCTTTCTTT. It yields the protein CSSRRQLNTEAFF.

The chain recombines TRBV18 with TRBJ2-4, with TRBD1 matching over 7 bases. The CDR3 extends over 15 amino acids. Germline trimming cut 6 bases from V and 4 bases from J; bases unmatched to any gene: 9. Germline-derived CDR1 and CDR2 are KGHSH and LQKENI. For the CDR3, the DNA is TGTGCCAGCTCGCCCTCCGAGGGGGCGAAAAACATTCAGTACTTC. Translation: CASSPSEGAKNIQYF.

V gene TRBV27 combines with J gene TRBJ2-5, with a possible D match to TRBD1 (6 bases). CDR3 length equals 14 residues. V was shortened by 2 bases and J by 2 bases, with 9 bases between the two germline ends. Germline CDR1 MNHEY, CDR2 SMNVEV (reference sequence). CDR3 loop: CASSLIGGQETQYF. CDR3 DNA sequence: TGTGCCAGCAGTTTAATAGGGGGACAAGAGACCCAGTACTTC.

The V and J genes are TRBV12-3 or TRBV12-4 and TRBJ1-5, with D uncertain. Trimming removed 8 bases from V and 7 bases from J, with 12 bases in between. CDR3 size: 12 residues. CDR3 in amino acids: CASGWVGQPQHF. In DNA, the CDR3 is TGTGCCAGCGGATGGGTGGGGCAGCCCCAGCATTTT.

In its sample, this clonotype was seen a few times. The rearrangement joins TRBV11-3 to TRBJ2-7; weak D call: TRBD1 (6 bases). Germline assignment: CDR1 SGHNT and CDR2 YENEEA. This CDR3 is built from 12 residues. V was pared by 5 bases and J by 7 bases, with 12 bases between. CDR3 in DNA: TGTGCCAGCAGCGGAAGCAGGGGAGAGCAGTACTTC. Translation: CASSGSRGEQYF.

The chain employs TRBV20-1 and TRBJ2-7; D call uncertain. Germline CDR1 DFQATT, CDR2 SNEGSKA (reference sequence). The ends were cut back, 6 bases at V and 1 base at J, with 10 bases in the middle. The CDR3 extends over 12 amino acids. CDR3 nucleotides: TGCAGTGCGAAGACCGCTTCCTACGAGCAGTACTTC. This sequence encodes CSAKTASYEQYF.

The gene calls are TRBV20-1 and TRBJ2-5; 7 bases are a match to TRBD2. Germline CDR1 is DFQATT and CDR2 is SNEGSKA (reference sequence). Unmatched junction bases numbered 8, after V lost 2 bases and J lost 2 bases. The CDR3 extends over 15 amino acids. The CDR3: CSARPGRGLQETQYF. The DNA for the CDR3 is TGCAGTGCTAGACCGGGGCGGGGACTACAAGAGACCCAGTACTTC.

Note on this clonotype: The junction and the germline gene differ at one end; a read error may be behind it. The rearrangement links TRBV5-1 to TRBJ1-5, with no clear D. Germline CDR1 SGHRS, CDR2 YFSETQ. CDR3 length: 14 amino acids. Written as DNA, the CDR3 is TGCGTCAGCAGCTTGGGTGGTCACAATCAGCCCCAGCATTTT. This translates into CVSSLGGHNQPQHF.

This clonotype has just a few counts. The genes are TRBV6-1 and TRBJ2-1; possible D gene TRBD2, 5 bases. Trimming cost V 6 bases and J 10 bases, with 22 bases left between them. This CDR3 spans 15 amino acids. Germline-derived CDR1 and CDR2 are MNHNS and SASEGT. The CDR3 reads CASSGFGIPSVEQFF. For the CDR3, the DNA is TGTGCCAGCAGCGGTTTCGGGATCCCGTCGGTCGAGCAGTTCTTC.

This clonotype has only a few counts. V gene TRBV6-5 combines with J gene TRBJ2-2; no reliable D call. The CDR3 consists of 15 residues. The germline gives CDR1 MNHEY, CDR2 SVGAGI. V gave up 9 bases and J gave up 3 bases, with 17 bases separating them. The CDR3, as DNA: TGTGCCAGTACCGGGTCCCTCTGGGACACCGGGGAGCTGTTTTTT. Protein sequence: CASTGSLWDTGELFF.

At least ten counts were recorded for this clonotype. This chain links TRBV20-1 with TRBJ2-3; 8 bases fit TRBD2. The CDR3 is 14 amino acids. Trimming at V came to 3 bases and at J to 2 bases, leaving 4 bases not matched to a gene. Germline V gives CDR1 DFQATT, CDR2 SNEGSKA (reference sequence). DNA for the CDR3: TGCAGTGCTAGGCTAGCGGGCCTCACAGATACGCAGTATTTT. It encodes CSARLAGLTDTQYF.

The gene calls are TRBV9 and TRBJ1-2; a possible D gene is TRBD1 (6 bases). Germline V gene sequence: CDR1 SGDLS, CDR2 YYNGEE. The ends were cut back, 0 bases at V and 6 bases at J, with 15 bases in the middle. The CDR3 sequence is 15 residues long. The CDR3 sequence: CASSVDGQGRHGYTF. CDR3 bases: TGTGCCAGCAGCGTAGACGGGCAGGGGAGGCATGGCTACACCTTC.